These T cell receptor beta chains were read from a single sample in a study of T-cell memory formation after mild COVID-19. TCRdb reprocessed the 5' RACE reads via MiXCR and lists one record per CDR3 protein. The sample lists under 35,000 distinct CDR3 sequences, more than 20% occurring once. The sequenced sample consisted of PBMCs or a T cell subset sorted from them (not recorded which). The receptors originated from an adult who had mild COVID-19 (a few samples of this study predate the infection). Cell type and time point are not known. Both conserved end residues are part of each CDR3. Size is omitted from some rows. Given values are once, few, many or a class for expanded clones.

j_call v_call clone_size cdr3_aa
TRBJ2-7 TRBV3-1 many CASSQLYEQYF
TRBJ1-1 TRBV5-1 . CASRRMGGADTEAFF
TRBJ2-2 TRBV5-6 . CASSLFWSGRNTGELFF
TRBJ2-7 TRBV5-5 many CASSFRTPNYEQYF
TRBJ2-5 TRBV5-5 medium-sized CASSTPGRSQETQYF
TRBJ1-3 TRBV7-9 once CASSLNGGGNTIYF
TRBJ2-1 TRBV20-1 many CSATPGTRPDEQFF
TRBJ1-5 TRBV28 many CAAAEGSRPQHF
TRBJ1-2 TRBV2 many CASSEEGRGLRNGYTF
TRBJ2-5 TRBV4-3 many CASSHSSGRDKTQYF
TRBJ1-4 TRBV29-1 many CSGRTGGVEKLFF
TRBJ2-1 TRBV12-3/TRBV12-4 many CASSFSGGAYNEQFF
TRBJ1-1 TRBV2 many CASSVQPNTEAFF
TRBJ1-2 TRBV5-5 few CASSMWDRAVYGYTF
TRBJ2-7 TRBV6-5 many CASRGTSGIGAYF
TRBJ1-2 TRBV5-1 . CASSLTAGQGAADGYTF
TRBJ2-1 TRBV12-5 many CASGPGLGNYNEQFF
TRBJ2-5 TRBV12-3/TRBV12-4 . CASSSTEGETQYF
TRBJ1-2 TRBV7-9 . CASSSHDKNYGYTF
TRBJ2-1 TRBV2 once CASSEGGLRGAHNEQFF
TRBJ2-3 TRBV12-3/TRBV12-4 many CASSPTSGGAGTQYF
TRBJ2-5 TRBV20-1 many CSASRGLAGPQETQYF
TRBJ1-1 TRBV7-2 many CASSPPGGRRTEAFF
TRBJ2-7 TRBV6-5 many CASSPLGGPYEQYF
TRBJ2-5 TRBV6-6 many CASRQPQETQYF
TRBJ2-3 TRBV12-3/TRBV12-4 many CASSSLATDTQYF
TRBJ1-2 TRBV29-1 . CSGGTANYGYTF
TRBJ2-4 TRBV12-3/TRBV12-4 many CASSTSRQALAKNIQYF
TRBJ2-1 TRBV5-6 many CASSLGLTLSNEQFF
TRBJ2-7 TRBV27 . CASSFSGGNYEQYF
TRBJ2-7 TRBV11-3 many CASSHGLAGGPGYEQYF
TRBJ1-1 TRBV18 many CASSGTADPNTEAFF